This entry lists 22 T cell receptor beta chains sequenced from one sample in a study of T-cell reconstitution after alpha-beta-depleted transplantation in children. During its preparation, the TCRbeta library received unique molecular identifiers. TCRdb fed the PCR reads into MiXCR, producing one record per CDR3 protein. Among about 540,000 distinct CDR3 sequences listed, 18% were seen once. The sequenced sample was PBMCs from the stem cell graft donor, obtained from the stem cell graft. These receptors came from a human donor who donated a stem cell graft to a child with acute lymphoblastic leukemia.

The chain uses TRBV5-1 and TRBJ2-1; 11 nucleotides line up with TRBD2. The CDR3 length is 18 residues. CDR1 is SGHRS, CDR2 YFSETQ, per germline. V lost 9 bases and J lost 0; bases outside the gene matches: 14. CDR3 in DNA: TGCGCCACCATGCCGGGACTAGCGGTTACGAGCTCCTACAATGAGCAGTTCTTC. Translated, it gives CATMPGLAVTSSYNEQFF.

The rearrangement joins TRBV4-2 to TRBJ2-2; the D gene could be TRBD1 or TRBD2 (5 bases each). CDR1 is LGHNA, CDR2 YNFKEQ, per germline. The CDR3 has 16 amino acids. V dropped 5 bases and J dropped 3 bases, with 16 bases sitting between them. The CDR3: CASSGSGTLHTGELFF. The CDR3 DNA reads as TGTGCCAGCAGCGGATCCGGGACGTTACACACCGGGGAGCTGTTTTTT.

This clonotype was recorded a few times. The chain joins TRBV5-1 to TRBJ2-1, with D possibly TRBD1 on 6 matching bases. Germline V gene lookup returns CDR1 SGHRS and CDR2 YFSETQ. This CDR3 is built from 15 residues. V shed 2 bases and J shed 4 bases, with 13 bases lying between them. In nucleotides, the CDR3 is TGCGCCAGCAGCTTTTTACAGGGTGCATACAATGAGCAGTTCTTC. This encodes CASSFLQGAYNEQFF.

The V and J genes are TRBV5-1 and TRBJ2-4; no reliable D call. V was pared by 1 base and J by 0 bases, with 5 bases between. The CDR3 is made up of 14 amino acids. Germline V gene data show CDR1 as SGHRS and CDR2 as YFSETQ. The CDR3 nucleotides read TGCGCCAGCAGCTTGTCGGAAGCCAAAAACATTCAGTACTTC. Protein sequence: CASSLSEAKNIQYF.

This sequence joins TRBV7-2 and TRBJ2-7; D gene unclear. This CDR3 region has 15 residues. Trimming took 4 bases from V and 4 from J, leaving 17 bases between them. Germline values: CDR1 SGHTA, CDR2 FQGNSA. CDR3 DNA sequence: TGTGCCAGCAGCTCAGCCCGCAGCGCGCCTTACGAGCAGTACTTC. Residues: CASSSARSAPYEQYF.

This clonotype has a count of ten or more. This chain links TRBV5-1 with TRBJ1-5; D might be TRBD1 (5 bases). Germline V gives CDR1 SGHRS, CDR2 YFSETQ. The length of the CDR3 is 14 residues. The ends were cut back, 0 bases at V and 3 bases at J, with 7 bases in the middle. CDR3 DNA sequence: TGCGCCAGCAGCTTGGGACAGATCAATCAGCCCCAGCATTTT. This sequence encodes CASSLGQINQPQHF.

In its sample, this clonotype was seen a few times. This chain uses TRBV24-1 with TRBJ2-3, with D hard to call. CDR1 KGHDR and CDR2 SFDVKD come from the germline V gene. The CDR3 has 15 residues. Deletions cut 0 bases from V and 2 bases from J, with 8 bases between. The CDR3 reads CATSDLAFDTDTQYF. The DNA of the CDR3 is TGTGCCACCAGTGATTTGGCGTTCGACACAGATACGCAGTATTTT.

Written as DNA, the CDR3 is TGTGCCAGCAGCTCCAAGTACAATGAGCAGTTCTTC. Its translation is CASSSKYNEQFF. The chain links TRBV7-9 to TRBJ2-1; the D is unclear. The CDR3 extends over 12 amino acids. Trimming shortened V by 4 bases and J by 4 bases, and 5 bases separated the two germline ends. Germline V CDR1 and CDR2: SEHNR, FQNEAQ (reference sequence).

This clonotype was picked up many times. The chain links TRBV6-2 or TRBV6-3 to TRBJ2-2; 7 bases align to TRBD1. Germline CDR1 MNHEY, CDR2 SVGEGT. The CDR3 runs 16 residues. Trimming removed 2 bases from V and 2 bases from J; junction bases left unmatched: 5. CDR3: CASSYERQGNTGELFF. CDR3 coding DNA: TGTGCCAGCAGTTACGAGAGACAGGGCAACACCGGGGAGCTGTTTTTT.

The chain employs TRBV5-5 and TRBJ2-1, with 14 bases that match TRBD2. The V gene's germline CDR1 is SGHKS and CDR2 YYEKEE (reference sequence). The CDR3 consists of 15 residues. V was clipped by 4 bases and J by 8 bases; unmatched bases: 5. The CDR3 region is CASSPGLAGVYEQFF. The CDR3 coding sequence is TGTGCCAGCAGCCCGGGACTAGCGGGAGTGTATGAGCAGTTCTTC.

This clonotype appeared a few times. The chain has TRBV6-5 and TRBJ2-7; TRBD1 might be the D (6 bases). Per germline, CDR1 MNHEY and CDR2 SVGAGI. This CDR3 comprises 15 residues. The V and J ends lost 2 bases and 3 bases respectively, with 14 bases between them. The CDR3 loop reads CASSYNPRGLYEQYF. CDR3 DNA: TGTGCCAGCAGTTACAACCCCAGGGGCCTCTACGAGCAGTACTTC.

The V call is TRBV4-1, the J call TRBJ2-2, with D unclear. V lost 0 bases and J 0 bases, leaving 8 bases between the germline ends. Germline V gene lookup returns CDR1 MGHRA and CDR2 YSYEKL. This CDR3 has 16 amino acids. The CDR3: CASSQDSYANTGELFF. The CDR3 region has the DNA TGCGCCAGCAGCCAAGATTCATACGCGAACACCGGGGAGCTGTTTTTT.

This clonotype was counted between two and nine times. V is TRBV5-1 and J is TRBJ1-6; D ambiguous. Trimming stripped 7 bases from V and 5 bases from J, with 10 bases between. CDR1 SGHRS and CDR2 YFSETQ come from the germline V gene. This CDR3 is 13 amino acids long. CDR3 sequence reads: CASGNPDNSPLHF. The CDR3 DNA sequence: TGCGCCAGCGGCAACCCGGATAATTCACCCCTCCACTTT. Filled out from reference TRBV5-1 and TRBJ1-6, the complete variable domain reads KAGVTQTPRYLIKTRGQQVTLSCSPISGHRSVSWYQQTPGQGLQFLFEYFSETQRNKGNFPGRFSGRQFSNSRSEMNVSTLELGDSALYLCASGNPDNSPLHFGNGTRLTVT.

A few counts support this clonotype. The CDR3 region has the DNA TGTGCCAGCAGTCCCAACCCGGGACAAAGTTTCAATCAGCCCCAGCATTTT. It is translated as CASSPNPGQSFNQPQHF. The chain carries TRBV6-1 and TRBJ1-5, with D possibly being TRBD1 (6 bases). The V end was cut by 5 bases, the J end by 3 bases, with 20 bases between. CDR3 size: 17 residues. The germline V gene encodes CDR1 MNHNS and CDR2 SASEGT.

This clonotype was observed a few times. Sequence at one end of the junction differs from germline and may be a read error. The chain is built from TRBV6-2 or TRBV6-3 and TRBJ2-4; 7 nucleotides agree with TRBD1. Germline V lookup: CDR1 MNHEY, CDR2 SVGEGT. This CDR3 comprises 11 residues. The CDR3 DNA sequence: TGTGCCAGCAGTTATCTTGACAGGGTTCAATTC. Amino acids: CASSYLDRVQF.

The chain couples TRBV5-1 to TRBJ2-3; tentatively, D is TRBD2 (7 bases). Germline values: CDR1 SGHRS, CDR2 YFSETQ. Trimming cost V 5 bases and J 5 bases, with 21 bases left between them. This CDR3 comprises 16 residues. The DNA for the CDR3 is TGCGCCAGCAGTCACGGACTGACGGGGGGCTTAGATACGCAGTATTTT. It is translated as CASSHGLTGGLDTQYF.

The rearrangement uses TRBV7-8 and TRBJ2-2; 11 nucleotides match TRBD2. There are 16 residues in the CDR3. With 5 bases clipped from V and 5 bases from J, the junction kept 7 bases outside the gene matches. Germline V gene lookup returns CDR1 SGHVS and CDR2 FQNEAQ. The CDR3 is CASSPVGTSGTGELFF. CDR3 in DNA: TGTGCCAGCAGCCCGGTGGGGACTAGCGGAACCGGGGAGCTGTTTTTT.

This clonotype has more than one count but fewer than ten. The chain joins TRBV12-3 or TRBV12-4 to TRBJ2-2; TRBD2 aligns across 10 bases. V lost 3 bases and J lost 5; bases outside the gene matches: 3. The CDR3 length is 15 residues. CDR3 amino acids: CASSFQLAGTGELFF. In DNA form, the CDR3 reads TGTGCCAGCAGTTTTCAACTAGCGGGAACCGGGGAGCTGTTTTTT.

V gene TRBV9 combines with J gene TRBJ1-2; 8 bases are shared with TRBD1. The CDR3 covers 13 residues. With 7 bases clipped from V and 6 bases from J, the junction kept 8 bases outside the gene matches. Germline V gene sequence: CDR1 SGDLS, CDR2 YYNGEE. Written as DNA, the CDR3 is TGTGCCAGCCGACTCTCAGGGGGCAATGGCTACACCTTC. Translating it yields CASRLSGGNGYTF.

The V gene is TRBV29-1, the J gene TRBJ1-4, with D possibly being TRBD1 (5 bases). V lost 7 bases and J lost 4, with 10 bases in between. This CDR3 comprises 12 residues. Germline CDR1 reads SQVTM; CDR2 reads ANQGSEA. CDR3: CSATEDNEKLFF. CDR3 DNA sequence: TGCAGCGCGACAGAGGATAATGAAAAACTGTTTTTT. The variable domain in full, with the rest retrieved from reference TRBV29-1 and TRBJ1-4, is SAVISQKPSRDICQRGTSLTIQCQVDSQVTMMFWYRQQPGQSLTLIATANQGSEATYESGFVIDKFPISRPNLTFSTLTVSNMSPEDSSIYLCSATEDNEKLFFGSGTQLSVL.

DNA of the CDR3: TGTGCCAGCACCTATCGAGGGCCTGAAGCTTTCTTT. This codes for CASTYRGPEAFF. The chain uses TRBV12-3 or TRBV12-4 and TRBJ1-1, with no clear D. The V and J ends lost 7 bases and 6 bases respectively, with 12 bases between them. The CDR3 extends over 12 amino acids.

This clonotype was seen repeatedly, ten times or more. The genes are TRBV19 and TRBJ2-7; 8 nucleotides line up with TRBD2. The germline V gene encodes CDR1 LNHDA and CDR2 SQIVND (reference sequence). The CDR3 is 15 amino acids. V shed 3 bases and J 0 bases; nucleotides not matched to a gene: 4. The CDR3 DNA follows: TGTGCCAGTAGTATTGGAAGCGGGAGCTCCTACGAGCAGTACTTC. It specifies CASSIGSGSSYEQYF.